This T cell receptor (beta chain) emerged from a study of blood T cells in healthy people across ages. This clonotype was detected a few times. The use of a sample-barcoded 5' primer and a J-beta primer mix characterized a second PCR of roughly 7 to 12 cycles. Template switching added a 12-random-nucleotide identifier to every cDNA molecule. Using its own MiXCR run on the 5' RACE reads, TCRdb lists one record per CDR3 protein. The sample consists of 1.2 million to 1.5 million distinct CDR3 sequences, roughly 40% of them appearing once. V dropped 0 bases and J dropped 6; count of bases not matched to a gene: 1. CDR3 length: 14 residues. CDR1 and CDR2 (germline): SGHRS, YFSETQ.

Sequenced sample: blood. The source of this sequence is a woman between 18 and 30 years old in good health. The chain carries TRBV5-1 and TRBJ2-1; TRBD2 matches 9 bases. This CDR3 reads CASSLGREGNEQFF. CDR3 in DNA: TGCGCCAGCAGCTTGGGGCGGGAGGGCAATGAGCAGTTCTTC.